This T cell receptor (beta chain) was documented in a study of shared clonotypes between healthy human individuals. This clone was seen once. Trimming shortened V by 4 bases and J by 1 base, and 11 bases separated the two germline ends. This CDR3 region has 16 residues. The germline V gene has CDR1 MDHEN and CDR2 SYDVKM. Using immunoSEQ multiplex PCR, the repertoire was profiled, and TCRdb retains in-frame clones only, with some absent. The data contain about 610,000 clones, 90% to 97% of them singletons. CD8 cells classed as naive were CD45RO-negative and positively selected for CCR7, excluding terminally differentiated effector memory CD45RA+ cells. Adult Caucasians living in Nashville, Tennessee made up all of the donors.

Sequenced material: naive CD8+ T cells sorted from blood. This chain connects TRBV28 to TRBJ2-6; D call uncertain. The sequence derives from a woman in her thirties in good health. CDR3 protein: CASSSGTISGANVLTF. As DNA, the CDR3 is TGTGCCAGCAGTTCCGGTACGATATCTGGGGCCAACGTCCTGACTTTC. Variable domain in full (rest from reference TRBV28 and TRBJ2-6): DVKVTQSSRYLVKRTGEKVFLECVQDMDHENMFWYRQDPGLGLRLIYFSYDVKMKEKGDIPEGYSVSREKKERFSLILESASTNQTSMYLCASSSGTISGANVLTFGAGSRLTVL.